The clone carrying this TCR beta chain came up once. Its target is not known. The data derive from a study of T cell repertoires in cytomegalovirus infection. In the study overall: The authors relied on CMV epitopes, both recently identified HLA-C-restricted and well-studied HLA-B-restricted. Indications came from public TCR beta signatures; they pointed to CMV infection and to a matching HLA type.

The CDR3 consists of 11 residues. The germline V gene encodes CDR1 ENHRY and CDR2 SYGVKD. Deletions cut 9 bases from V and 6 bases from J, with 11 bases between. Study-wide results and limits: In two of eight donors, the top clonotype was HLA-C-restricted CMV-specific. Cumulative frequency (of public TCR beta family members) identified carriers of CMV plus the relevant HLA.

TCRdb re-called the reads with MiXCR, one entry per CDR3 protein. The table has about 770,000 distinct CDR3 sequences, almost 30% seen once. The J gene is TRBJ1-2, the V gene TRBV10-3; possible D gene TRBD1, 6 bases. The sequenced sample was cultured CD8+ T cells from PBMCs, obtained from culture after CMV antigen stimulation. This sequence was found in a human donor in good health (CMV status not recorded). Some clones in this sample may be carry-over from other donors' samples. The CDR3 here is CAIRTANGYTF. The CDR3 DNA is TGTGCCATTCGGACAGCTAATGGCTACACCTTC.